The rows below give T cell receptor beta chains drawn from one sample of a study of shared T cell receptors in the human thymus. TCRdb's table, derived via immunoSEQ multiplex PCR, lists solely in-frame clones and lacks some. Of under 850,000 clones listed, 88% are singletons. The data also belong to a second study, concerning human thymus T cells.

The sample consisted of thymocytes. The receptors here all came from a boy under two years old with a congenital heart defect. Both conserved end residues are trimmed from each CDR3.

v_call	j_call	cdr3_aa
TRBV5-4	TRBJ2-3	ASSLEGAGTDTQY
TRBV27	TRBJ2-3	ASSPFGRATDTQY
TRBV10-3	TRBJ2-7	AISDIPGTSGYQIDSYEQY
TRBV7-2	TRBJ2-1	ASSYRGDSYNEQF
TRBV29-1	TRBJ1-2	SAASGTGGRANYGYT
TRBV19	TRBJ2-1	ASSIERSGVSYNEQF
TRBV7-6	TRBJ2-5	ASSLNSGSSETQY
TRBV7-9	TRBJ1-3	ASSPGGSGNTIY
TRBV10-3	TRBJ2-7	AISEVGPLPSPSYEQY
TRBV6-1	TRBJ2-1	ASSGGTSGHLGNEQF
TRBV13	TRBJ1-2	ASSLGQGRAGYGYT